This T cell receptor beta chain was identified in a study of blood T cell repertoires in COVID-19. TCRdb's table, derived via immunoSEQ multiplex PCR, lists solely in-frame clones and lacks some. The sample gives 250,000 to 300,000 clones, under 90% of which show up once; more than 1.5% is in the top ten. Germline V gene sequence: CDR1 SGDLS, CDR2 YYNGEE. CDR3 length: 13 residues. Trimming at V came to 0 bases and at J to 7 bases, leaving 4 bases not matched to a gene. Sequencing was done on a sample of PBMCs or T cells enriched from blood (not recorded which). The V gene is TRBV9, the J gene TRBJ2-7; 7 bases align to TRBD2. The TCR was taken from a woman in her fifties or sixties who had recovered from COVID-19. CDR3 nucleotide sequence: TGTGCCAGCAGCGTAGAGCGAGCGGGGGAGCAGTACTTC. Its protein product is CASSVERAGEQYF.